The following is a TCR beta chain sequence with its context. Antigen specificity is unknown. This entry comes from a study of siplizumab effects on memory and regulatory T cells. With 3 bases removed from V and 5 bases from J, the gap between germline ends came to 6 bases. The length of the CDR3 is 12 residues. Germline V gene sequence: CDR1 SNHLY, CDR2 FYNNEI. Study-wide points: Significant reduction of alloreactive sequences traceable to unstimulated CD4+ memory cells was observed with siplizumab.

Only in-frame clones appear in the TCRdb table, and some are missing; sequencing was by immunoSEQ multiplex PCR. The top ten hold roughly 2.7% of the sample, which has 100,000 or so clones, 80% to 95% seen once. The sequenced material came from CD4+ T cells sorted from blood. The sequence came from a human donor in good health. Some clones in this sample may be carry-over from other donors' samples. The rearrangement links TRBV2 to TRBJ2-3; the D is unclear. In DNA form, the CDR3 reads TGTGCCAGCAGTGAGAGTGTAGATACGCAGTATTTT. The encoded protein is CASSESVDTQYF.